The T cell receptor beta chain under discussion was sequenced for a study of blood T cell repertoires in COVID-19. V gave up 5 bases and J gave up 1 base, with 11 bases separating them. Per the germline V gene, CDR1 is SGHNT and CDR2 is YENEEA. This CDR3 is 14 amino acids long. The assay was immunoSEQ multiplex PCR, and TCRdb's table has in-frame clones only and misses some. The sample has some 300,000 clones; under 90% are singletons. In terms of age and location, participants ranged from roughly 18 to 95 years and lived in about two dozen US areas. Up to 2 weeks before entering the study, exposed participants had met a COVID-19 case.

The chain couples TRBV11-3 to TRBJ2-5; a weak D match, TRBD2 (5 bases). The source is a woman between 45 and 65 years old who had been exposed to COVID-19. Sequencing was done on a sample of PBMCs or T cells enriched from blood (not recorded which). The DNA of the CDR3 is TGTGCCAGCAGCCCCCCGGGAATCCAAGAGACCCAGTACTTC. Translation gives CASSPPGIQETQYF.